This TCR beta chain was recorded in a study of blood T cell repertoires in COVID-19. Study summary: Specimens from acute and convalescent COVID-19 originated in the United States, Italy and Spain. The cDNA or gDNA used as material had been derived from T cells, B-cell-depleted T cells, or PBMCs.

After removal of 4 bases from V and 7 bases from J, the junction contained 4 bases not matched to a gene. The CDR3 consists of 14 residues. Germline V CDR1 and CDR2: SGHVS, FQNEAQ. The Seattle site enrolled patients during active infection and followed them longitudinally. The method was immunoSEQ multiplex PCR; TCRdb's version includes in-frame clones alone and lacks a portion of them. The sample shows 150,000 to 170,000 clones, around 84% of them seen only once. The origin of this receptor is a woman in her sixties with COVID-19, enrolled during active disease. Sequencing was carried out using peripheral blood. The chain joins TRBV7-8 to TRBJ1-6, with 7 bases matching TRBD1. CDR3 protein: CASSYNRGNSPLHF. CDR3 sequence (DNA): TGTGCCAGCAGCTATAACAGGGGCAATTCACCCCTCCACTTT.